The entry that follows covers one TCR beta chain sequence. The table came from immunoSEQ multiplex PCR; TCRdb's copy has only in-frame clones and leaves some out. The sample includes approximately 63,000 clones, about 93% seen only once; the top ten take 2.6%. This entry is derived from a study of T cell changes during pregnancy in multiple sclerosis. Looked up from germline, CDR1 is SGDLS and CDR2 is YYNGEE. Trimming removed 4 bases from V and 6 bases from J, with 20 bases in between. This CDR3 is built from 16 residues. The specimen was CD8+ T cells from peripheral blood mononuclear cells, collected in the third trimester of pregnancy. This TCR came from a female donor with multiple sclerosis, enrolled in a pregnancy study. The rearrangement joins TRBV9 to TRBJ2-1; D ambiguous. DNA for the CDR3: TGTGCCAGCAGCTCGACAATTAAAACGGCCCCCAATGAGCAGTTCTTC. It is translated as CASSSTIKTAPNEQFF.